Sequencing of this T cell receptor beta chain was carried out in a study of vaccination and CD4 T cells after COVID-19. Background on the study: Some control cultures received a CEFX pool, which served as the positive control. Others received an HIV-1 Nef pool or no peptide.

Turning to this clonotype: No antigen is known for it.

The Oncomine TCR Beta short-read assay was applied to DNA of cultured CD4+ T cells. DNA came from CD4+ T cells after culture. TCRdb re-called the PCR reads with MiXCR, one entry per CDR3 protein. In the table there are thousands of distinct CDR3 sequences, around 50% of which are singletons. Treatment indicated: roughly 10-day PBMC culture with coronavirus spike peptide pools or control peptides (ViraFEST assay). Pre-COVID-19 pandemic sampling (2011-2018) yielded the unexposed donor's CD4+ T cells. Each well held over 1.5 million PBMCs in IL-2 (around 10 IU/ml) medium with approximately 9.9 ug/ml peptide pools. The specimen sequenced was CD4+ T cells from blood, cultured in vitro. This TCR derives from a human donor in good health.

CDR3 DNA sequence: TGTGCCAGCAGTGGGACAGGGGGCGCGTATGGCTACACCTTC. This translates into CASSGTGGAYGYTF. V is TRBV2 and J is TRBJ1-2, with 11 bases aligning to TRBD1. The CDR3 loop spans 14 amino acids. Germline values: CDR1 SNHLY, CDR2 FYNNEI. After removal of 4 bases from V and 5 bases from J, the junction contained 3 bases not matched to a gene. The whole variable domain, remainder taken from reference TRBV2 and TRBJ1-2, is EPEVTQTPSHQVTQMGQEVILRCVPISNHLYFYWYRQILGQKVEFLVSFYNNEISEKSEIFDDQFSVERPDGSNFTLKIRSTKLEDSAMYFCASSGTGGAYGYTFGSGTRLTVV.